These T cell receptor beta chains were read from a single sample in a study of blood T cell repertoires in COVID-19. The method was immunoSEQ multiplex PCR; TCRdb's version includes in-frame clones alone and lacks a portion of them. The sample carries more than 150,000 clones, about 86% recorded once. Sequencing input: peripheral blood. These receptors all come from a man in his fifties or sixties with active or convalescent COVID-19. CDR3s include the opening cysteine and the closing phenylalanine or tryptophan. The D gene is left open where the match is weak. Not every row has a clone size; where given, it reads once, few, many or a size class.

TRBV4-1,TRBD1,.,TRBJ1-5,CASSPGQGADQPQHF,TGCGCCAGCAGCCCGGGACAGGGGGCCGATCAGCCCCAGCATTTT
TRBV10-3,TRBD1,.,TRBJ2-1,CAISELQGADEQFF,TGTGCCATCAGTGAGTTACAGGGGGCCGATGAGCAGTTCTTC
TRBV23-1,.,once,TRBJ2-1,CASTSLSNPGGEDTYNEQFF,TGCGCCAGCACCAGCCTGTCTAACCCCGGCGGGGAGGATACCTACAATGAGCAGTTCTTC
TRBV4-1,.,.,TRBJ1-6,CASSRGAGNSPLHF,TGCGCCAGCAGCCGCGGGGCTGGAAATTCACCCCTCCACTTT
TRBV4-3,TRBD1,few,TRBJ1-1,CASSQRRQGRMNTEAFF,TGCGCCAGCAGCCAGCGTAGACAGGGTCGGATGAACACTGAAGCTTTCTTT
TRBV20-1,.,.,TRBJ1-2,CSARGYTF,TGCAGTGCGCGGGGCTACACCTTC
TRBV10-2,.,.,TRBJ1-2,CASSDPENYGYTF,TGCGCCAGCAGTGATCCAGAAAACTATGGCTACACCTTC
TRBV7-3,TRBD2,.,TRBJ2-3,CASSSTSGTDTQYF,TGTGCCAGCAGCTCGACTAGCGGCACAGATACGCAGTATTTT
TRBV7-2,.,.,TRBJ1-2,CASSLAGNRGGYTF,TGTGCCAGCAGCTTAGCGGGCAACCGGGGTGGCTACACCTTC
TRBV5-1,TRBD1,.,TRBJ1-4,CASSDHPGQGGEKLFF,TGCGCCAGCAGCGACCATCCGGGACAGGGTGGGGAAAAACTGTTTTTT
TRBV4-2,TRBD1,few,TRBJ1-2,CASSQLQGDYGYTF,TGTGCCAGCAGCCAGCTACAGGGGGACTATGGCTACACCTTC
TRBV27,.,.,TRBJ2-5,CASSLGQGSPQETQYF,TGTGCCAGCAGTTTAGGCCAGGGAAGCCCCCAAGAGACCCAGTACTTC
TRBV18,TRBD1,.,TRBJ1-5,CASSPGTGFDQPQHF,TGTGCCAGCTCACCAGGGACAGGGTTCGATCAGCCCCAGCATTTT
TRBV29-1,.,once,TRBJ1-2,CSVEDQGYYGYTF,TGCAGCGTTGAAGATCAGGGATACTATGGCTACACCTTC
TRBV28,TRBD2,.,TRBJ2-1,CASSQLAGLYNEQFF,TGTGCCAGCAGTCAGCTAGCGGGGCTTTACAATGAGCAGTTCTTC
TRBV2,TRBD1,.,TRBJ1-4,CASRIQGADEKLFF,TGTGCCAGCAGGATACAGGGGGCGGATGAAAAACTGTTTTTT
TRBV19,TRBD1,once,TRBJ1-2,CASRIAGGVYGYTF,TGTGCCAGTAGGATAGCAGGGGGCGTCTATGGCTACACCTTC
TRBV18,TRBD2,.,TRBJ2-1,CASSQRGTSGSLEQFF,TGTGCCAGCTCACAAAGAGGGACTAGCGGGAGTTTGGAGCAGTTCTTC